Following are 20 T cell receptor beta chains from one sample sequenced in a study of blood T cell repertoires in COVID-19. The data were produced by immunoSEQ multiplex PCR, yet TCRdb's version contains in-frame clones alone and is incomplete. The table includes 110,000 or so clones, about 83% detected once. Sequenced: peripheral blood. Receptors were obtained from a man aged 65 to 85 with acute or convalescent COVID-19.

The chain recombines TRBV21-1 with TRBJ2-1; TRBD1 is the table's D call, not checked against the DNA. TRBV21-1 is termed a pseudogene. This CDR3 spans 18 amino acids. The CDR3 nucleotides are TGTGCCAGCAGCAGCCTCAAACCGGGACAGGGACTGGACAATGAGCAGTTCTTC. As protein: CASSSLKPGQGLDNEQFF.

The rearrangement links TRBV10-3 to TRBJ2-2; 11 bases agree with TRBD2. CDR3 length: 18 amino acids. Germline CDR1 ENHRY, CDR2 SYGVKD. V was clipped by 7 bases and J by 7 bases; unmatched bases: 17. CDR3 sequence (DNA): TGTGCCATCACCCCGACGGGGCTAGCGGGAGGTCGGAACGGGGAGCTGTTTTTT. Its translation: CAITPTGLAGGRNGELFF.

V usage is TRBV9 and J usage is TRBJ2-3, with a possible D match to TRBD2 (5 bases). Trimming left V 2 bases short and J 0 bases short, with 10 bases between. Germline-derived CDR1 and CDR2 are SGDLS and YYNGEE. The CDR3 extends over 15 amino acids. This chain's CDR3 is CASSVGGYSTDTQYF. The CDR3 region has the DNA TGTGCCAGCAGCGTGGGCGGGTACAGCACAGATACGCAGTATTTT.

For this clone: The same CDR3 can be traced to other DNA sequences in this sample. The chain has TRBV19 and TRBJ1-5, with TRBD1 matching over 7 bases. CDR1 and CDR2 (germline): LNHDA, SQIVND (reference sequence). J was trimmed by 4 bases and V by 5 bases; bases with no gene match: 8. This CDR3 has 15 residues. The CDR3 region is CASSLLQGGNQPQHF. The CDR3 DNA sequence: TGTGCCAGTAGTCTACTTCAGGGGGGAAATCAGCCCCAGCATTTT.

This clone was found a few times. The chain combines TRBV5-6 with TRBJ2-5; weak D call: TRBD2 (5 bases). V shed 1 base and J shed 0 bases, with 10 bases lying between them. CDR3 length: 15 amino acids. Germline loops: CDR1 SGHDT, CDR2 YYEEEE. CDR3 protein: CASSLFGEDQETQYF. The CDR3 nucleotides read TGTGCCAGCAGCTTGTTCGGGGAAGACCAAGAGACCCAGTACTTC.

This clone was seen a single time. V is TRBV5-8 and J is TRBJ2-1; 8 bases are shared with TRBD1. The CDR3 covers 16 residues. Per germline, CDR1 SGHTS and CDR2 YDEGEE. Trimming cost V 4 bases and J 4 bases; bases outside gene matches: 10. The CDR3 DNA reads TGTGCCAGCAGCCCTACAGGGGGGAACTCTTACAATGAGCAGTTCTTC. It specifies CASSPTGGNSYNEQFF. Based on the CDR3 plus reference TRBV5-8 and TRBJ2-1, the full variable domain is EAGVTQSPTHLIKTRGQQATLRCSPISGHTSVYWYQQALGLGLQFLLWYDEGEERNRGNFPPRFSGRQFPNYSSELNVNALELEDSALYLCASSPTGGNSYNEQFFGPGTRLTVL.

The V gene is TRBV5-1, the J gene TRBJ2-7; 9 bases match TRBD1. The junction had 6 bases not matched to a gene; V was cut back by 5 bases and J by 3 bases. Germline V gene data show CDR1 as SGHRS and CDR2 as YFSETQ. The CDR3 loop spans 14 amino acids. The CDR3 here is CASRPGQGFYEQYF. In nucleotides, the CDR3 is TGCGCCAGCAGACCGGGACAGGGTTTCTACGAGCAGTACTTC. The full variable domain, with the rest looked up from reference TRBV5-1 and TRBJ2-7, is KAGVTQTPRYLIKTRGQQVTLSCSPISGHRSVSWYQQTPGQGLQFLFEYFSETQRNKGNFPGRFSGRQFSNSRSEMNVSTLELGDSALYLCASRPGQGFYEQYFGPGTRLTVT.

This rearrangement joins TRBV27 to TRBJ2-6; perhaps TRBD2 as D (5 bases). Germline-derived CDR1 and CDR2 are MNHEY and SMNVEV (reference sequence). Deletions cut 4 bases from V and 1 base from J, with 20 bases between. The CDR3 is made up of 19 amino acids. As DNA, the CDR3 is TGTGCCAGCAGTTCCCCCCTCGGGCCGGGGAAGTCTGGGGCCAACGTCCTGACTTTC. Its protein is CASSSPLGPGKSGANVLTF.

As to this clone: The identical CDR3 is also encoded by other nucleotide sequences in the sample. The CDR3 here is CASSGTGQETQYF. The CDR3 nucleotides read TGTGCCAGCAGTGGGACAGGGCAAGAGACCCAGTACTTC. The V and J genes are TRBV2 and TRBJ2-5, with 8 bases lining up with TRBD1. Germline V gene lookup returns CDR1 SNHLY and CDR2 FYNNEI. V was pared by 4 bases and J by 2 bases, with 0 bases of the junction left unmatched. The CDR3 is 13 amino acids.

Comments on this clone: One end of the junction varies from germline; a read error may be responsible. The chain recombines TRBV20-1 with TRBJ2-3; 7 bases agree with TRBD1. CDR3 length: 11 residues. The germline V gene encodes CDR1 DFQATT and CDR2 SNEGSKA (reference sequence). In DNA form, the CDR3 reads TGCAGTGCCTTTGACAGGGTGTTAGTAGTTTTT. Residues: CSAFDRVLVVF.

Only one count was recorded for this clone. The chain is built from TRBV7-7 and TRBJ2-3, with TRBD2 identical over 12 bases. This CDR3 spans 16 amino acids. Looked up from germline, CDR1 is SSHAT and CDR2 is FNYEAQ (reference sequence). The junction had 2 bases not matched to a gene; V was cut back by 4 bases and J by 0 bases. The CDR3 sequence is CASSSGTSGSTDTQYF. The CDR3 nucleotides are TGTGCCAGCAGCTCCGGGACTAGCGGGAGCACAGATACGCAGTATTTT.

As to this clone: The identical CDR3 is also encoded by other nucleotide sequences in the sample. The rearrangement links TRBV27 to TRBJ1-5, with D maybe TRBD1 (6 bases). Deletions cut 2 bases from V and 1 base from J, with 12 bases between. Germline V gives CDR1 MNHEY, CDR2 SMNVEV (reference sequence). The CDR3 has 16 residues. DNA for the CDR3: TGTGCCAGCAGTTTACGTGCAGGGGCAAGCAATCAGCCCCAGCATTTT. This translates into CASSLRAGASNQPQHF.

The rearrangement uses TRBV5-8 and TRBJ2-5, with a weak D call TRBD1 (6 bases). The CDR3 extends over 16 amino acids. CDR1 is SGHTS and CDR2 is YDEGEE in the germline V gene. Trimming removed 3 bases at V and 13 bases at J, with 28 bases between. CDR3 in DNA: TGTGCCAGCAGCTCTTACCGTACAACGGGACACACCTTAGGGTACTTC. Its translation: CASSSYRTTGHTLGYF.

The rearrangement links TRBV3-1 (or the pseudogene TRBV3-2) to TRBJ1-2, with TRBD1 matching over 8 bases. The CDR3 loop spans 16 amino acids. Unmatched junction bases numbered 10, after V lost 0 bases and J lost 7 bases. Germline CDR1 reads LGHDT; CDR2 reads YNNKEL (reference sequence). Written as DNA, the CDR3 is TGTGCCAGCAGCCAAGATCTCCAGGGGGCGCTCGGTGGCTACACCTTC. Amino acid sequence: CASSQDLQGALGGYTF.

The chain combines TRBV7-9 with TRBJ1-6, with 9 bases lining up with TRBD1. The CDR3 totals 15 residues. V shed 4 bases and J 5 bases; nucleotides not matched to a gene: 3. Per germline, CDR1 SEHNR and CDR2 FQNEAQ (reference sequence). The CDR3 region is CASSSGQGDNSPLHF. CDR3 DNA sequence: TGTGCCAGCAGCTCGGGACAGGGTGATAATTCACCCCTCCACTTT.

The chain has TRBV30 and TRBJ2-5; 7 bases match TRBD2. This CDR3 has 13 residues. The germline gives CDR1 GTSNPN, CDR2 SVGIG (reference sequence). Trimming took 2 bases from V and 5 from J; bases not matched to a gene: 5. CDR3 region: CAWSRGDGETQYF. The CDR3 DNA reads as TGTGCCTGGAGTCGGGGGGATGGGGAGACCCAGTACTTC.

This chain uses TRBV20-1 with TRBJ2-3; D ambiguous. The CDR3 contains 11 residues. Deletions cut 2 bases from V and 6 bases from J, with 6 bases between. Germline V gene sequence: CDR1 DFQATT, CDR2 SNEGSKA (reference sequence). The CDR3 here is CSARPEDTQYF. For the CDR3, the DNA is TGCAGTGCTAGACCCGAGGATACGCAGTATTTT.

CDR3 bases: TGCGCCAGCAGCTTGCTTGTGATTCCTAATCTCATATACAATGAGCAGTTCTTC. It encodes CASSLLVIPNLIYNEQFF. The chain employs TRBV5-1 and TRBJ2-1; the D is unclear. CDR3 length: 18 residues. Germline loops: CDR1 SGHRS, CDR2 YFSETQ. V was shortened by 1 base and J by 4 bases, with 21 bases between the two germline ends.

The count of this clone is one. This chain joins TRBV7-9 and TRBJ2-6; the D is unclear. The CDR3 has 16 amino acids. Germline V gene lookup returns CDR1 SEHNR and CDR2 FQNEAQ (reference sequence). The V gene lost 4 bases and the J gene lost 0 bases, with 10 bases spanning the gap. As DNA, the CDR3 is TGTGCCAGCAGCTCATTTACAGTCTCTGGGGCCAACGTCCTGACTTTC. Translated, it gives CASSSFTVSGANVLTF.

This CDR3 reads CAISESGGGNTEAFF. In nucleotides, the CDR3 is TGTGCCATCAGTGAGTCGGGGGGAGGGAACACTGAAGCTTTCTTT. The genes are TRBV10-3 and TRBJ1-1; a possible D gene is TRBD1 (5 bases). The CDR3 sequence is 15 residues long. Trimming removed 0 bases at V and 1 base at J, with 9 bases between. Germline CDR1 reads ENHRY; CDR2 reads SYGVKD.